The 10 T cell receptor beta chains below were found in one sample sequenced in a study of blood T cells in healthy people across ages. Then a second PCR, running roughly 7 to 12 cycles, was carried out with a sample-barcoded 5' primer and a J-beta primer mix. TCRdb analysed the 5' RACE reads with MiXCR anew, one entry per CDR3 protein. The table has around 400,000 distinct CDR3 sequences, approximately 52% seen once. What was sequenced was blood. The receptor set was obtained from a man in his 60s in good health.

For this clonotype: At one boundary the junction diverges from the germline segment, which might be a read error. V usage is TRBV5-1 and J usage is TRBJ2-7, with D perhaps matching TRBD1 or TRBD2 (8 bases each). This CDR3 has 15 amino acids. Germline V lookup: CDR1 SGHRS, CDR2 YFSETQ. The CDR3 coding sequence is TGCGCCAGCAGCCCGGGGGGGACAGGTCCTCGTGAGCGGTACTTC. This encodes CASSPGGTGPRERYF. The full variable domain, with the rest looked up from reference TRBV5-1 and TRBJ2-7, is KAGVTQTPRYLIKTRGQQVTLSCSPISGHRSVSWYQQTPGQGLQFLFEYFSETQRNKGNFPGRFSGRQFSNSRSEMNVSTLELGDSALYLCASSPGGTGPRERYFGPGTRLTVT.

This clonotype came up a few times. This chain uses TRBV29-1 with TRBJ1-2; 7 nucleotides align to TRBD1. The CDR3 extends over 12 amino acids. With 6 bases clipped from V and 0 bases from J, the junction kept 1 base outside the gene matches. Per germline, CDR1 SQVTM and CDR2 ANQGSEA. The DNA for the CDR3 is TGCAGCGTCCAGGGGGCTAACTATGGCTACACCTTC. Protein: CSVQGANYGYTF.

The chain couples TRBV6-5 to TRBJ2-3, with 9 bases fitting TRBD2. Germline CDR1 MNHEY, CDR2 SVGAGI. J gave up 1 base and V 7 bases, and 3 bases lay outside the gene matches. The length of the CDR3 is 14 residues. The CDR3 DNA sequence: TGTGCCAGCATAGGCGGGGGGGGCACAGATACGCAGTATTTT. This sequence encodes CASIGGGGTDTQYF.

The chain links TRBV18 to TRBJ2-5, with D hard to call. The DNA matches TRBJ2-7 better at its end, which makes the J call doubtful. Germline CDR1 is KGHSH and CDR2 is LQKENI. CDR3 length equals 13 residues. The chain's CDR3 is CASSPPQSYEQYF. CDR3 nucleotide sequence: TGTGCCAGCTCACCACCCCAGTCCTACGAGCAGTACTTC.

The sample holds a few counts of this clonotype. The CDR3 region has the DNA TGTGCCAGCAGGCCGAATAGCGGGAGACAAGGAGGGGAGACCCAGTACTTC. Translating it yields CASRPNSGRQGGETQYF. This chain links TRBV12-3 or TRBV12-4 with TRBJ2-5, with TRBD2 identical over 9 bases. This CDR3 spans 17 amino acids. The V segment lost 6 bases and the J segment 5 bases; nucleotides outside the gene matches: 16.

V gene TRBV3-1 combines with J gene TRBJ2-5, with 12 positions matching TRBD2. J gave up 5 bases and V 4 bases, and 11 bases lay outside the gene matches. CDR3 size: 17 residues. CDR1 LGHDT and CDR2 YNNKEL come from the germline V gene (reference sequence). The CDR3 DNA reads TGTGCCAGCAGCCGAAGATCAGGCACTAGCGGGGGGGAGACCCAGTACTTC. Its translation: CASSRRSGTSGGETQYF.

The chain recombines TRBV7-3 with TRBJ2-3; D assignment may be TRBD1 or TRBD2 (5 bases each). The length of the CDR3 is 14 residues. V lost 5 bases and J lost 4, with 13 bases in between. From germline, CDR1 is SGHTA and CDR2 FQGTGA. Here the CDR3 reads CASSKSGRADTQYF. The CDR3 region has the DNA TGTGCCAGCAGCAAGTCGGGACGAGCAGATACGCAGTATTTT.

V is TRBV7-2 and J is TRBJ2-1; 10 bases are a match to TRBD1. Germline CDR1 SGHTA, CDR2 FQGNSA. The CDR3 loop spans 16 amino acids. V gave up 5 bases and J gave up 4 bases; unmatched junction bases: 8. Here the CDR3 DNA reads TGTGCCAGCAGCCGAGCTCGGGACAGGGGTTACAATGAGCAGTTCTTC. This codes for CASSRARDRGYNEQFF.

The chain uses TRBV27 and TRBJ2-1; the D is unclear. The CDR3 spans 11 residues. The germline V and J ends were trimmed by 8 bases and 3 bases, with 5 bases remaining between them. The germline V gene encodes CDR1 MNHEY and CDR2 SMNVEV (reference sequence). Here the CDR3 DNA reads TGTGCCAGCCGACTCTACAATGAGCAGTTCTTC. The encoded protein is CASRLYNEQFF.

This sequence joins TRBV7-2 and TRBJ2-1, with D maybe TRBD2 (6 bases). The V gene lost 5 bases and the J gene lost 7 bases, with 18 bases spanning the gap. The CDR3 length is 15 residues. The germline CDR1 and CDR2 sequences are SGHTA and FQGNSA. CDR3 coding DNA: TGTGCCAGCAGCCATGGGATGCGGGATTGGAATGAGCAGTTCTTC. Translation: CASSHGMRDWNEQFF.